This section outlines one T cell receptor beta chain sequence together with its context. The antigen remains undetermined. Gene names are mouse gene names. The CDR3 goes on 1 residue after the read ends, and that part is filled in from the germline J gene. Other DNA sequences in this specimen translate into the identical CDR3. There are 13 residues in the CDR3. Trimming stripped 3 bases from V and 7 bases from J, with 13 bases between. The germline CDR1 and CDR2 sequences are NSQYPW and LRSPGD (reference sequence). This specimen comes from a study of tissue T cells after allogeneic stem cell transplantation. General observations from the study: Across patients, clones rarely overlapped, yet motif clusters were shared tissue-specifically. This small cohort was clinically heterogeneous, and sampling depth was a limitation. Alloreactivity or antigen specificity of tissue TCRs was not determined; some clones might be host cells. Anatomically similar tissues had similar TCR repertoires within each patient.

Method: immunoSEQ multiplex PCR; TCRdb's copy keeps in-frame clones and lacks some. The sample shows tens of thousands of clones, about three quarters of them seen only once. The sample consisted of sorted cells pooled from one or two spleens. The sequence came from a pool of C57BL/6 mice in good health. The V and J genes are TRBV1 and TRBJ2-7; D is perhaps TRBD1 or TRBD2 (6 bases each). CDR3 loop: CTCSAGGAGEQYF. Partial CDR3 DNA: TGCACCTGCAGTGCCGGGGGCGCGGGGGAACAGTAC.